This T cell receptor beta chain derives from a study of T-cell reconstitution after alpha-beta-depleted transplantation in children. The germline V gene has CDR1 SGHVS and CDR2 FQNEAQ. J gave up 1 base and V 3 bases, and 8 bases lay outside the gene matches. This CDR3 has 18 residues. This clonotype was observed at least ten times. TCRbeta library preparation incorporated unique molecular identifiers. TCRdb independently ran MiXCR on the PCR reads; one entry per CDR3 protein. Of about 460,000 distinct CDR3 sequences in the sample, 8% to 11% are singletons; the top ten hold 2%. The sequence was collected from a child younger than 10 with inherited bone marrow failure, due to receive a stem cell transplant. The specimen was PBMCs, collected before TCRalphabeta/CD19-depleted stem cell transplant. The chain is built from TRBV7-8 and TRBJ2-1; 11 bases agree with TRBD1. CDR3 region: CASSFRDRGFGSYNEQFF. CDR3 in DNA: TGTGCCAGCAGCTTTCGGGACAGGGGGTTTGGATCCTACAATGAGCAGTTCTTC.